This T cell receptor beta chain was recorded in a study of blood T cell repertoires in COVID-19. Germline V gives CDR1 SQVTM, CDR2 ANQGSEA. The J segment lost 1 base and the V segment lost 7 bases, leaving 10 bases of the junction unmatched. There are 15 residues in the CDR3. TCRdb keeps only in-frame clones here, not all; method: immunoSEQ multiplex PCR. The table lists about 190,000 clones, less than 85% of them singletons. Sample: peripheral blood. The receptor comes from a woman in her 50s with acute or convalescent COVID-19. The chain recombines TRBV29-1 with TRBJ2-1; 7 bases fit TRBD2. The CDR3 region has the DNA TGCAGCGGAAGGGGAGGGAGTTGGTCCTACAATGAGCAGTTCTTC. This codes for CSGRGGSWSYNEQFF.